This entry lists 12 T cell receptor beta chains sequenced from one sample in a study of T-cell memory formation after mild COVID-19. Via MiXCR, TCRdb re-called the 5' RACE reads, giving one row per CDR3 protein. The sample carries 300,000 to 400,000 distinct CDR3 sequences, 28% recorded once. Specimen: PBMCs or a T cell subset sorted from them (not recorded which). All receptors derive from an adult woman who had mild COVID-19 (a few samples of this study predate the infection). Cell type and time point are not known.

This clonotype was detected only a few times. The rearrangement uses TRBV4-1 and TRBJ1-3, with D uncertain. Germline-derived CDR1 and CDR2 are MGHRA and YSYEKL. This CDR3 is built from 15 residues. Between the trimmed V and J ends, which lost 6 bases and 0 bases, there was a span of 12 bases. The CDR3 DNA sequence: TGCGCCAGCAGTCCCGGGTCCGTCTCTGGAAACACCATATATTTT. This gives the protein CASSPGSVSGNTIYF.

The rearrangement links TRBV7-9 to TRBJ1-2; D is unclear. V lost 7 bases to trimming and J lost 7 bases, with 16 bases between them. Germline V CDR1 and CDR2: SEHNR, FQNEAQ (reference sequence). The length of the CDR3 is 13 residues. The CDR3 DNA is TGTGCCAGCACCTCCCTCGGGGTTGGTGGCTACACCTTC. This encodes CASTSLGVGGYTF. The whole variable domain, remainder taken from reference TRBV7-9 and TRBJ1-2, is DTGVSQNPRHKITKRGQNVTFRCDPISEHNRLYWYRQTLGQGPEFLTYFQNEAQLEKSRLLSDRFSAERPKGSFSTLEIQRTEQGDSAMYLCASTSLGVGGYTFGSGTRLTVV.

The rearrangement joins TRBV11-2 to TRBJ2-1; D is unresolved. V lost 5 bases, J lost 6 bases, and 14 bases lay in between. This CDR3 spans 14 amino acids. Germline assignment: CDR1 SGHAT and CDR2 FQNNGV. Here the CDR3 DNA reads TGTGCCAGCAGCCCCCCGGATTTCAGCAATGAGCAGTTCTTC. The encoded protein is CASSPPDFSNEQFF.

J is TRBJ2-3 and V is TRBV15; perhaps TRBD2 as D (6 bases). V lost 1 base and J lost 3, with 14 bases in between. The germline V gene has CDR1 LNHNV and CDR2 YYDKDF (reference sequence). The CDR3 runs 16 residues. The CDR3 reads CATSRGGGLVTDTQYF. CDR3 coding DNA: TGTGCCACCAGCAGAGGTGGAGGGTTGGTAACAGATACGCAGTATTTT.

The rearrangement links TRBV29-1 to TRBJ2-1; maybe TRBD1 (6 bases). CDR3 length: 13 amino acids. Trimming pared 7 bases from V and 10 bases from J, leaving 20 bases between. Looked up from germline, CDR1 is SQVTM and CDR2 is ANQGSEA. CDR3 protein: CSGGTRGIGEQFF. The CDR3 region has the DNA TGCAGCGGGGGAACAAGGGGGATTGGGGAGCAGTTCTTC.

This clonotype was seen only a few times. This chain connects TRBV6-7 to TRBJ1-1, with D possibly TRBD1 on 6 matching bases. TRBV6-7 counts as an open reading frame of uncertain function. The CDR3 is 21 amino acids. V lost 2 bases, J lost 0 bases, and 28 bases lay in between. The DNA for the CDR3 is TGTGCCAGCAGTTACCCTGAGGACCCGGTCAAGCCGGGACATATGAACACTGAAGCTTTCTTT. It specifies CASSYPEDPVKPGHMNTEAFF.

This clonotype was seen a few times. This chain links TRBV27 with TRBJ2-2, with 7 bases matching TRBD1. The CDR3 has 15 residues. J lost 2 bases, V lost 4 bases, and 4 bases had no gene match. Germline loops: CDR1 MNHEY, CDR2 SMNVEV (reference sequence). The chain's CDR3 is CASSSGTVNTGELFF. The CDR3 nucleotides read TGTGCCAGCAGTTCAGGGACAGTCAACACCGGGGAGCTGTTTTTT.

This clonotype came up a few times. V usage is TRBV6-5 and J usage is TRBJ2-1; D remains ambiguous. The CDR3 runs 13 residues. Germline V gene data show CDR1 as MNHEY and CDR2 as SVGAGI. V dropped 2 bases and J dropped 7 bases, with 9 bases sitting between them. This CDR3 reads CASSYGFFNEQFF. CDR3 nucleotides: TGTGCCAGCAGTTACGGGTTCTTTAATGAGCAGTTCTTC.

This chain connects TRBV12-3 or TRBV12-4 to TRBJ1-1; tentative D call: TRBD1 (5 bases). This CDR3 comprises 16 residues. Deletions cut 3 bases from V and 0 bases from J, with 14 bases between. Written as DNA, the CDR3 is TGTGCCAGCAGTTTCGGGGGGAACTTAATGAACACTGAAGCTTTCTTT. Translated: CASSFGGNLMNTEAFF.

DNA of the CDR3: TGTGCCAGCAGACCACGGACTAGCGGGAGAGAGCAGTACTTC. Translated, it gives CASRPRTSGREQYF. J is TRBJ2-7 and V is TRBV28; 13 positions match TRBD2. This CDR3 spans 14 amino acids. V lost 6 bases, J lost 7 bases, and 6 bases stayed unmatched. The V gene's germline CDR1 is MDHEN and CDR2 SYDVKM.

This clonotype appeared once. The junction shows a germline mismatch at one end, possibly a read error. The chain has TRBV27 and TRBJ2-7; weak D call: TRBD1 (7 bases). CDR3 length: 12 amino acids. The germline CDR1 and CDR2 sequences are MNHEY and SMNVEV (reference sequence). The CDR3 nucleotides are TGCACCGCGGGGCAGGGGGCCTACGAGCAGTACTTC. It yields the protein CTAGQGAYEQYF.

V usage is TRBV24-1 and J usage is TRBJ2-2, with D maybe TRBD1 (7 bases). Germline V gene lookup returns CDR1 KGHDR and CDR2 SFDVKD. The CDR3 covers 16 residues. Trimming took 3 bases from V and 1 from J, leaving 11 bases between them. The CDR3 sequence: CATSDAGGMNTGELFF. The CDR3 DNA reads TGTGCCACCAGTGATGCAGGGGGGATGAACACCGGGGAGCTGTTTTTT.